The 13 T cell receptor beta chains in this list originate from one sample, sequenced in a study of blood T cell repertoires in COVID-19. Assay: immunoSEQ multiplex PCR; the TCRdb copy retains only in-frame clones and omits some. This table holds about 120,000 clones, 81% found once. Sequencing was done on a sample of peripheral blood. Every receptor here comes from a man between 25 and 39 years old with COVID-19, enrolled during active disease.

The rearrangement links TRBV24-1 to TRBJ1-6; 9 positions match TRBD1. V was clipped by 5 bases and J by 4 bases; unmatched bases: 11. CDR1 and CDR2 (germline): KGHDR, SFDVKD. This CDR3 has 18 amino acids. The CDR3 loop is CATSVRGQGSPYNSPLHF. In DNA form, the CDR3 reads TGTGCCACCAGTGTCCGAGGACAGGGGTCTCCTTATAATTCACCCCTCCACTTT.

The CDR3 reads CASGLGPPHGTEAFF. The CDR3 nucleotides are TGTGCTAGTGGTTTGGGCCCCCCCCACGGGACTGAAGCTTTCTTT. The chain uses TRBV12-5 and TRBJ1-1; D is ambiguous. Germline loops: CDR1 LGHNT, CDR2 FRNRAP. The CDR3 length is 15 residues. Trimming removed 1 base at V and 5 bases at J, with 14 bases between.

This clone was seen just once. The chain is built from TRBV11-2 and TRBJ2-1; a possible D gene is TRBD2 (5 bases). Trimming removed 7 bases at V and 5 bases at J, with 21 bases between. This CDR3 region has 16 residues. Germline CDR1 reads SGHAT; CDR2 reads FQNNGV. CDR3 DNA sequence: TGTGCCAGCACCCCCCGGCGGGCAGCGTTCAACAATGAGCAGTTCTTC. Protein product: CASTPRRAAFNNEQFF.

Ten or more counts support this clone. The rearrangement links TRBV14 to TRBJ2-7, with 9 bases identical to TRBD1. V gave up 3 bases and J gave up 6 bases; unmatched junction bases: 9. In germline, CDR1 is SGHDN, CDR2 FVKESK. The CDR3 loop spans 15 amino acids. The CDR3 spells CASSQGRGQGAEQYF. CDR3 in DNA: TGTGCCAGCAGCCAGGGCCGGGGACAGGGTGCCGAGCAGTACTTC.

This clone has a handful of counts. This chain joins TRBV19 and TRBJ2-7; 8 nucleotides line up with TRBD2. This CDR3 contains 14 residues. V lost 4 bases, J lost 2 bases, and 4 bases stayed unmatched. The germline V gene encodes CDR1 LNHDA and CDR2 SQIVND (reference sequence). As DNA, the CDR3 is TGTGCCAGTAGTAGGACTAGCCCCGCCTACGAGCAGTACTTC. Its protein is CASSRTSPAYEQYF.

The chain carries TRBV19 and TRBJ1-4; perhaps TRBD1 as D (6 bases). Germline V gene lookup returns CDR1 LNHDA and CDR2 SQIVND (reference sequence). Deletions cut 7 bases from V and 4 bases from J, with 22 bases between. The CDR3 length is 17 residues. The CDR3 DNA follows: TGTGCCAGTAAGGGGATGGACCACAGGGATCTTAATGAAAAACTGTTTTTT. This gives the protein CASKGMDHRDLNEKLFF.

This chain joins TRBV6-5 and TRBJ2-2, with no clear D. Germline V gene data show CDR1 as MNHEY and CDR2 as SVGAGI. Trimming stripped 2 bases from V and 4 bases from J, with 2 bases between. CDR3 length equals 12 residues. This CDR3 is CASSYRTGELFF. The CDR3 DNA is TGTGCCAGCAGTTACCGCACCGGGGAGCTGTTTTTT.

This clone was detected only once. The chain is built from TRBV7-9 and TRBJ2-7; the match to TRBD1 covers 8 bases. There are 12 residues in the CDR3. V was clipped by 5 bases and J by 5 bases; unmatched bases: 2. Germline V lookup: CDR1 SEHNR, CDR2 FQNEAQ (reference sequence). CDR3 coding DNA: TGTGCCAGCAGCGAGACAGGGGACGAGCAGTACTTC. It specifies CASSETGDEQYF.

This chain links TRBV19 with TRBJ2-7; 10 nucleotides agree with TRBD2. In germline, CDR1 is LNHDA, CDR2 SQIVND (reference sequence). The V segment lost 5 bases and the J segment 4 bases; nucleotides outside the gene matches: 11. The CDR3 totals 16 residues. The CDR3 DNA reads TGTGCCAGTAGTCCTCAGGATATTAGCGGGAGGTACGAGCAGTACTTC. It is translated as CASSPQDISGRYEQYF.

In this sample, this clone turned up a few times. This sequence joins TRBV2 and TRBJ1-2; D may be TRBD1 (6 bases). Trimming pared 7 bases from V and 3 bases from J, leaving 18 bases between. The CDR3 runs 15 residues. Germline V gives CDR1 SNHLY, CDR2 FYNNEI. The CDR3 spells CASMGGPSSHYGYTF. The CDR3 nucleotides are TGTGCCAGCATGGGGGGGCCCTCAAGTCACTATGGCTACACCTTC. The whole variable domain, remainder taken from reference TRBV2 and TRBJ1-2, is EPEVTQTPSHQVTQMGQEVILRCVPISNHLYFYWYRQILGQKVEFLVSFYNNEISEKSEIFDDQFSVERPDGSNFTLKIRSTKLEDSAMYFCASMGGPSSHYGYTFGSGTRLTVV.

The genes are TRBV9 and TRBJ2-1; 8 nucleotides align to TRBD1. Looked up from germline, CDR1 is SGDLS and CDR2 is YYNGEE. The V and J ends lost 0 bases and 8 bases, in that order; junction bases with no gene match: 7. The CDR3 is 15 residues long. CDR3 residues: CASSVGQGAGDEQFF. CDR3 nucleotide sequence: TGTGCCAGCAGCGTAGGGCAGGGGGCTGGGGATGAGCAGTTCTTC. The full variable domain, rest sourced from reference TRBV9 and TRBJ2-1, is DSGVTQTPKHLITATGQRVTLRCSPRSGDLSVYWYQQSLDQGLQFLIQYYNGEERAKGNILERFSAQQFPDLHSELNLSSLELGDSALYFCASSVGQGAGDEQFFGPGTRLTVL.

The J gene is TRBJ2-2, the V gene TRBV21-1; the tabulated D call, TRBD1, remains unverified against the DNA. TRBV21-1 constitutes a pseudogene. The CDR3 length is 17 residues. The CDR3 DNA sequence: TGTGCCAGCAGCCCCCCCCGAGAGGGGGCGAACACCGGGGAGCTGTTTTTT. Protein sequence: CASSPPREGANTGELFF.

The chain recombines TRBV5-4 with TRBJ1-4; 9 bases map to TRBD1. Germline assignment: CDR1 SGHNT and CDR2 YYREEE (reference sequence). CDR3 size: 15 residues. V lost 1 base, J lost 6 bases, and 4 bases stayed unmatched. The CDR3 is CASSLSGQGYEKLFF. CDR3 bases: TGTGCCAGCAGCTTGTCGGGACAGGGATATGAAAAACTGTTTTTT.